This T cell receptor (beta chain) comes out of a study of T cell repertoires in cytomegalovirus infection. Study context: A matching HLA type, together with CMV infection, was signaled by public TCR beta signatures.

Findings and caveats of the study: In two of eight donors, the top clonotype was HLA-C-restricted CMV-specific.

Remarks on this clonotype: What it recognizes is unknown.

MiXCR was run by TCRdb on the reads, yielding one entry per CDR3 protein. The table includes some 110,000 distinct CDR3 sequences, 9.5% to 13% detected once. Sequenced input: PBMCs, sequenced either directly or after in vitro stimulation (not recorded which). This receptor was taken from a human donor in good health (CMV status not recorded). Some clones in this sample may be carry-over from other donors' samples.

This CDR3 reads CASSLGTGGYEQYV. The CDR3 DNA reads as TGTGCCAGCAGCTTAGGGACGGGAGGCTACGAGCAGTACGTC. This chain uses TRBV13 with TRBJ2-7, with 7 bases identical to TRBD2. This CDR3 comprises 14 residues. Germline V gene lookup returns CDR1 PRHDT and CDR2 FYEKMQ (reference sequence). The V segment lost 0 bases and the J segment 3 bases; nucleotides outside the gene matches: 2.